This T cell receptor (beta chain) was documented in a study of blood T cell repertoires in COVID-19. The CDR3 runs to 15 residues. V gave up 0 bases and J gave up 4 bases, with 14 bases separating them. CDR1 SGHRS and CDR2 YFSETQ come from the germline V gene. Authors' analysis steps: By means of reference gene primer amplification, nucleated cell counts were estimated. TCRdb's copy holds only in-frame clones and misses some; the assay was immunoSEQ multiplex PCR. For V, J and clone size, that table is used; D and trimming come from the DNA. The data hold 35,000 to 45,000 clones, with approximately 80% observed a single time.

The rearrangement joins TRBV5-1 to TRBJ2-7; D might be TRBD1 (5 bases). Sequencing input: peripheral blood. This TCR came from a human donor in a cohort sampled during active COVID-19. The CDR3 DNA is TGCGCCAGCAGCTTGGAATCAGGGTTAGGATACGAGCAGTACTTC. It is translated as CASSLESGLGYEQYF.